This T cell receptor (beta chain) was captured in a study of shared clonotypes between healthy human individuals. The data were produced by immunoSEQ multiplex PCR, yet TCRdb's version contains in-frame clones alone and is incomplete. In the table there are about half a million clones, around three quarters of which are singletons. CDR1 LNHNV and CDR2 YYDKDF come from the germline V gene (reference sequence). The V and J ends lost 9 bases and 5 bases, in that order; junction bases with no gene match: 12. This CDR3 region has 14 residues. Sequenced input: PBMCs. The chain joins TRBV15 to TRBJ2-5; TRBD1 aligns across 7 bases. The clonotype comes from a woman aged 40 to 49 in good health. Some clones in this sample may be carry-over from other donors' samples. CDR3 protein: CATKDRPFSETQYF. The CDR3 coding sequence is TGTGCCACGAAGGACAGGCCGTTCTCGGAGACCCAGTACTTC.